This paragraph reports one T cell receptor (beta chain). No antigen is known for it. The sample belongs to a study of shared clonotypes between healthy human individuals. Measured with immunoSEQ multiplex PCR; TCRdb has only the in-frame clones, and not every one. The sample lists about 2.4 million clones, 90% to 95% occurring once. Germline-derived CDR1 and CDR2 are SQVTM and ANQGSEA. V was shortened by 8 bases and J by 6 bases, with 22 bases between the two germline ends. This CDR3 has 14 amino acids. Broader study findings: Clonotype sharing levels among donors were expected to vary with sequencing depth.

Study donors comprised healthy, HIV-negative adults devoid of recent acute infection or vaccination. CD4+ cell separation produced CD45RA+ naive and CD45RA-negative memory subsets. V gene TRBV29-1 combines with J gene TRBJ1-1; D gene ambiguous. The TCR comes from a man younger than 30 in good health. Some clones in this sample may be carry-over from other donors' samples. Source material: naive CD4+ T cells from PBMCs. As to subset: CD45RA+ positively selected. CDR3 sequence: CSPSLLGREPEAFF. As DNA, the CDR3 is TGCAGCCCCTCCCTGCTGGGGAGGGAACCTGAAGCTTTCTTT. Drawing the rest from reference TRBV29-1 and TRBJ1-1, the complete variable domain is SAVISQKPSRDICQRGTSLTIQCQVDSQVTMMFWYRQQPGQSLTLIATANQGSEATYESGFVIDKFPISRPNLTFSTLTVSNMSPEDSSIYLCSPSLLGREPEAFFGQGTRLTVV.